Following are 10 T cell receptor beta chains from one sample sequenced in a study of blood T cell repertoires in COVID-19. The assay was immunoSEQ multiplex PCR, and TCRdb's table has in-frame clones only and misses some. The sample contains about 56,000 clones, roughly two thirds of which appear only once. The specimen sequenced was peripheral blood. The receptors originated from a woman aged 70 to 79 with COVID-19, enrolled during active disease.

This clone was seen more than once but under ten times. The V call is TRBV7-8, the J call TRBJ2-2; 7 bases map to TRBD2. Trimming cost V 4 bases and J 4 bases; bases outside gene matches: 3. The CDR3 contains 14 residues. Germline CDR1 and CDR2: SGHVS and FQNEAQ. This CDR3 reads CASSSTSATGELFF. The CDR3 bases are TGTGCCAGCAGCTCTACTAGCGCCACCGGGGAGCTGTTTTTT. Based on the CDR3 plus reference TRBV7-8 and TRBJ2-2, the full variable domain is GAGVSQSPRYKVAKRGQDVALRCDPISGHVSLFWYQQALGQGPEFLTYFQNEAQLDKSGLPSDRFFAERPEGSVSTLKIQRTQQEDSAVYLCASSSTSATGELFFGEGSRLTVL.

The chain joins TRBV9 to TRBJ2-1; 10 bases align to TRBD2. Germline CDR1 and CDR2: SGDLS and YYNGEE. CDR3 length equals 17 residues. With 0 bases clipped from V and 2 bases from J, the junction kept 5 bases outside the gene matches. DNA for the CDR3: TGTGCCAGCAGCGTAGAAACTAGCGGGAAGACCTACAATGAGCAGTTCTTC. Protein sequence: CASSVETSGKTYNEQFF.

This chain uses TRBV9 with TRBJ1-2, with unresolved D. V was shortened by 0 bases and J by 5 bases, with 11 bases between the two germline ends. The CDR3 loop spans 14 amino acids. CDR1 and CDR2 from the germline V gene are SGDLS and YYNGEE. The CDR3 reads CASSVGVGVYGYTF. The CDR3 DNA reads as TGTGCCAGCAGCGTAGGGGTAGGAGTTTATGGCTACACCTTC.

The gene calls are TRBV14 and TRBJ1-6; no definite D call. V shed 0 bases and J shed 8 bases, with 17 bases lying between them. The CDR3 extends over 17 amino acids. Germline V gene sequence: CDR1 SGHDN, CDR2 FVKESK. This chain's CDR3 is CASSQEQRHSPHSPLHF. The CDR3, as DNA: TGTGCCAGCAGCCAAGAACAACGGCATAGCCCCCATTCACCCCTCCACTTT.

This clone was counted only a few times. V gene TRBV3-1 (or the pseudogene TRBV3-2) combines with J gene TRBJ2-3, with 7 bases matching TRBD2. From germline, CDR1 is LGHDT and CDR2 YNNKEL (reference sequence). The CDR3 loop spans 16 amino acids. V gave up 3 bases and J gave up 2 bases; unmatched junction bases: 8. The CDR3 spells CASSHAALAYTDTQYF. CDR3 DNA sequence: TGTGCCAGCAGCCACGCGGCACTAGCGTACACAGATACGCAGTATTTT.

This clone was counted once. J is TRBJ2-1 and V is TRBV11-3; D is unresolved. There are 12 residues in the CDR3. Germline V gene data show CDR1 as SGHNT and CDR2 as YENEEA. With 4 bases removed from V and 9 bases from J, the gap between germline ends came to 10 bases. The CDR3, as DNA: TGTGCCAGCAGCTCTCTCCGGAGTGAGCAGTTCTTC. Translating gives CASSSLRSEQFF.

The chain couples TRBV6-1 to TRBJ2-7; the D gene is possibly TRBD2 (6 bases). V shed 3 bases and J shed 1 base, with 19 bases lying between them. This CDR3 has 17 residues. The germline gives CDR1 MNHNS, CDR2 SASEGT. This CDR3 is CASSETSGPGLSYEQYF. CDR3 sequence (DNA): TGTGCCAGCAGTGAGACCTCCGGGCCGGGACTTTCCTACGAGCAGTACTTC.

This clone was observed once. The genes are TRBV28 and TRBJ1-1, with 9 bases matching TRBD1. Looked up from germline, CDR1 is MDHEN and CDR2 is SYDVKM. Losses at the gene ends were 6 bases for V and 5 bases for J; bases not matched to a gene: 16. The CDR3 is 17 amino acids. CDR3 DNA: TGTGCCAGCAGCGTCGGGGGGGCACAGGGGGCGACGACTGAAGCTTTCTTT. Translation: CASSVGGAQGATTEAFF.

This rearrangement joins TRBV12-3 or TRBV12-4 to TRBJ1-1, with D unclear. The CDR3 sequence is 12 residues long. Trimming took 4 bases from V and 1 from J, leaving 4 bases between them. In DNA form, the CDR3 reads TGTGCCAGCAGTTCAGGGAACACTGAAGCTTTCTTT. As protein: CASSSGNTEAFF.

Only one count was recorded for this clone. The chain combines TRBV10-3 with TRBJ2-3; 7 bases fit TRBD2. The CDR3 extends over 15 amino acids. From germline, CDR1 is ENHRY and CDR2 SYGVKD. The ends lost 7 bases at V and 0 bases at J; junction bases unmatched: 7. The chain's CDR3 is CAITPGAGSTDTQYF. The CDR3 region has the DNA TGTGCCATCACCCCCGGAGCGGGAAGCACAGATACGCAGTATTTT.